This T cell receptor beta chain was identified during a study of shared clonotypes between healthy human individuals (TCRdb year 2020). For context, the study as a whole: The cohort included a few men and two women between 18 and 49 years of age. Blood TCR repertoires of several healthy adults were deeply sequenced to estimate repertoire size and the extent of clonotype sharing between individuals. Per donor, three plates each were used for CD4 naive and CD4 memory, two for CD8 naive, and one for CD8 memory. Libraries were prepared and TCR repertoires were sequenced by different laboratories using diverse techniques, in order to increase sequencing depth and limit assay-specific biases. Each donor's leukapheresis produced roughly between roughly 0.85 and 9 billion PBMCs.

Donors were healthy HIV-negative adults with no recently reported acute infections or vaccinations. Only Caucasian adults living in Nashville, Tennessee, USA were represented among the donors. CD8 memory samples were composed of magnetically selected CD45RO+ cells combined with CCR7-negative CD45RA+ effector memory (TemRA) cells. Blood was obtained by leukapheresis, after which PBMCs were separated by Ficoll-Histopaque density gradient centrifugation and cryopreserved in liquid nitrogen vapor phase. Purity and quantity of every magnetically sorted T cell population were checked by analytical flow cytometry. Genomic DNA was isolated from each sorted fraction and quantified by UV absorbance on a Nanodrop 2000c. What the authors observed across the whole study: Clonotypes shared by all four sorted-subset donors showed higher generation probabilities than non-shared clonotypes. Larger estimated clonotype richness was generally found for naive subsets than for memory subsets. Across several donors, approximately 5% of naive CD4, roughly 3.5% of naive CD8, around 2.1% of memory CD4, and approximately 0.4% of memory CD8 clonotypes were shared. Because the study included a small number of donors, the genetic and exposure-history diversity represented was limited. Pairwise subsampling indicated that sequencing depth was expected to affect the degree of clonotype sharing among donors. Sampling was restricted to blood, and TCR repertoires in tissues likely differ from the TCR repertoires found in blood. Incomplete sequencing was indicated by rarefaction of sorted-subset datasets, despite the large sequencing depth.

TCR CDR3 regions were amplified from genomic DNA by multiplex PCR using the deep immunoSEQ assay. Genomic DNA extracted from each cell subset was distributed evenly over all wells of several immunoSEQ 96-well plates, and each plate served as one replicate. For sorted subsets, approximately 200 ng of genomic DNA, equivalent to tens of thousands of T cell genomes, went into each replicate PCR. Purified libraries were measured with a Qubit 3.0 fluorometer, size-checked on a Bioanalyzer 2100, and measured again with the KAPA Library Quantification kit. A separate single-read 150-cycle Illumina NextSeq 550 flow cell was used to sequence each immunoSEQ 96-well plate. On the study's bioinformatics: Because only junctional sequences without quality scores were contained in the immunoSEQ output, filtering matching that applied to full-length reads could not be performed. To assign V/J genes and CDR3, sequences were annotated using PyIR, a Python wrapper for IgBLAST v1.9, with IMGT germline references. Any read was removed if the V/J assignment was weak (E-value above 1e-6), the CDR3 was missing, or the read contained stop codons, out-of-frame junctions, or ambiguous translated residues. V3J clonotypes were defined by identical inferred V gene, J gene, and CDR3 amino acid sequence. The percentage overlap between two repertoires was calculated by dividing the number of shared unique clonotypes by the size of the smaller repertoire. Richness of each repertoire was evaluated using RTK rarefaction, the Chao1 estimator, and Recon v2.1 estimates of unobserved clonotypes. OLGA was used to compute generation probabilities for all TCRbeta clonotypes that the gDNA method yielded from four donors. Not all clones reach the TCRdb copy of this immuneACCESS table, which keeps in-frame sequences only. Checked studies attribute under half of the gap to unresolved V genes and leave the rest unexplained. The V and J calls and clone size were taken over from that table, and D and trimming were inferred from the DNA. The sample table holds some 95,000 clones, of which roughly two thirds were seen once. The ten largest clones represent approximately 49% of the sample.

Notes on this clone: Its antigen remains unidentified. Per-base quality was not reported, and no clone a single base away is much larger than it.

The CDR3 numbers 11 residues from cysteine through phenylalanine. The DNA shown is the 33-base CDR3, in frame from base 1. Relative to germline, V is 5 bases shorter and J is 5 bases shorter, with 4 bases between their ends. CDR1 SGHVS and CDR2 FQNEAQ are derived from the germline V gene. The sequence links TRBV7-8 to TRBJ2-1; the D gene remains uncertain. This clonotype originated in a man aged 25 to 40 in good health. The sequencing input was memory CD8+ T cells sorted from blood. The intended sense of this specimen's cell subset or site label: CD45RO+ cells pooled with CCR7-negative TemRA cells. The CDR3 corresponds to CASSPHNEQFF. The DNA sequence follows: TGTGCCAGCAGCCCTCACAATGAGCAGTTCTTC. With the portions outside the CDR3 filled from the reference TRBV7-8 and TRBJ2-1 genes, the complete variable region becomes GAGVSQSPRYKVAKRGQDVALRCDPISGHVSLFWYQQALGQGPEFLTYFQNEAQLDKSGLPSDRFFAERPEGSVSTLKIQRTQQEDSAVYLCASSPHNEQFFGPGTRLTVL.